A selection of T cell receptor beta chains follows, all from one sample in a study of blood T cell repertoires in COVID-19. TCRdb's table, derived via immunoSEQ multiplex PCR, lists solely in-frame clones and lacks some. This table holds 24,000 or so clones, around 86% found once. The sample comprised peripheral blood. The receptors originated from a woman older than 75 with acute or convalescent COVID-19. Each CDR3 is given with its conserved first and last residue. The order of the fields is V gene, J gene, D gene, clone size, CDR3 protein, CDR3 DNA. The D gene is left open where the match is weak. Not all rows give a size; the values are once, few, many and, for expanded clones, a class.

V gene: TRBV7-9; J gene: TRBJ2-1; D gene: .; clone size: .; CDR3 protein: CASSASRGVSYNEQFF; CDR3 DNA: TGTGCCAGCAGCGCGTCCAGGGGGGTCTCCTACAATGAGCAGTTCTTC
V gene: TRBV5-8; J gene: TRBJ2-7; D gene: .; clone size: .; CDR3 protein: CASSLRGEGPFSYEQYF; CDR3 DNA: TGTGCCAGCAGCTTGAGGGGGGAGGGCCCCTTCTCCTACGAGCAGTACTTC
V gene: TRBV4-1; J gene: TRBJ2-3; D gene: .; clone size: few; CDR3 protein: CASSDTAGSTDTQYF; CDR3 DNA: TGCGCCAGCAGTGACACAGCGGGTAGCACAGATACGCAGTATTTT
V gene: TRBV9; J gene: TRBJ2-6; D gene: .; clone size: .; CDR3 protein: CASSLQGSGANVLTF; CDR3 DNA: TGTGCCAGCAGCCTCCAGGGCTCTGGGGCCAACGTCCTGACTTTC
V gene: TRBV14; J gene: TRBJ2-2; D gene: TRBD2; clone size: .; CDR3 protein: CASRRTSGRGTGELFF; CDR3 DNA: TGTGCCAGCAGGCGGACTAGCGGGAGAGGCACCGGGGAGCTGTTTTTT
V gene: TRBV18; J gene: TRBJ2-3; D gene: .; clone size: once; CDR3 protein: CASSPRGRGTTDTQYF; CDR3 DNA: TGTGCCAGCTCCCCACGAGGTAGGGGCACGACAGATACGCAGTATTTT
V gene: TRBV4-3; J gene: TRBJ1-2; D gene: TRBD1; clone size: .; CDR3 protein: CASSPGDSRYGYTF; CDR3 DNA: TGCGCCAGCAGCCCGGGGGACAGCCGCTATGGCTACACCTTC
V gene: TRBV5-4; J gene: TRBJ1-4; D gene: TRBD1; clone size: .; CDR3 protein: CASSSQRGPGEKLFF; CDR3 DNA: TGTGCCAGCAGCTCCCAGAGGGGGCCTGGTGAAAAACTGTTTTTT
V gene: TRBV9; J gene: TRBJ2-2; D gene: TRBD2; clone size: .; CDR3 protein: CASSPTGRANTGELFF; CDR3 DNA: TGTGCCAGCAGCCCCACGGGGAGGGCGAACACCGGGGAGCTGTTTTTT
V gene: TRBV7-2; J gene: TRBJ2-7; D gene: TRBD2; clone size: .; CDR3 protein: CASSSYGLAGAGQYF; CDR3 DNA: TGTGCCAGCAGCTCGTATGGACTAGCGGGGGCCGGGCAGTACTTC
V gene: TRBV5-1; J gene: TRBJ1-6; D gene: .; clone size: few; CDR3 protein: CASSTGGSNSPLHF; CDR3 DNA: TGCGCCAGCAGCACGGGGGGATCTAATTCACCCCTCCACTTT
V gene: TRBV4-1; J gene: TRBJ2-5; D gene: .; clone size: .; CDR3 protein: CASSQVVTLEQETQYF; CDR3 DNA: TGCGCCAGCAGCCAAGTTGTGACACTGGAACAAGAGACCCAGTACTTC
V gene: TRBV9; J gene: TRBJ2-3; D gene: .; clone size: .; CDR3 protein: CASSGRGPGTDTQYF; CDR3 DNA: TGTGCCAGCAGCGGGAGGGGGCCGGGAACAGATACGCAGTATTTT
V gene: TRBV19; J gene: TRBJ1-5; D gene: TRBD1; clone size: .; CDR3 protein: CASLDRGGNQPQHF; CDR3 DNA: TGTGCCAGTTTGGACAGGGGAGGTAATCAGCCCCAGCATTTT
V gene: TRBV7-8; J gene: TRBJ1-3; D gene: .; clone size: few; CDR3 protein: CASSFLSGNTIYF; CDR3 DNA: TGTGCCAGCAGCTTCCTATCTGGAAACACCATATATTTT
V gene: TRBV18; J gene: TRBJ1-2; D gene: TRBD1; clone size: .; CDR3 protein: CASSPGGGDGGYTF; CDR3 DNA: TGTGCCAGCTCACCTGGAGGGGGCGATGGAGGCTACACCTTC
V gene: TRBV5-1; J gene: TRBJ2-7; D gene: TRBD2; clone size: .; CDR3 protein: CASSLVRREGDEQYF; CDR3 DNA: TGCGCCAGCAGCTTGGTCCGTCGGGAGGGAGACGAGCAGTACTTC
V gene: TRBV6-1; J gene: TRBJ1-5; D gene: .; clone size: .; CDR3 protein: CASSDETVFSNQPQHF; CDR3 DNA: TGTGCCAGCAGTGACGAGACAGTATTCAGCAATCAGCCCCAGCATTTT
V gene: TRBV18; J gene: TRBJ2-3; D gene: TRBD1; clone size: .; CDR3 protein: CASSPSRDRGSDTQYF; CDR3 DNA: TGTGCCAGCTCACCGAGCCGGGACAGGGGATCAGATACGCAGTATTTT
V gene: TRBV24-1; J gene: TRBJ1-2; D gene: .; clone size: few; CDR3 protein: CATSDGGRGDGYTF; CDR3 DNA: TGTGCCACCAGTGATGGGGGCCGAGGGGACGGCTACACCTTC
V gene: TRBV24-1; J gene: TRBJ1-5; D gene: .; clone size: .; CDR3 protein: CATSDHSNQPQHF; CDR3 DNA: TGTGCCACCAGTGATCATAGCAATCAGCCCCAGCATTTT
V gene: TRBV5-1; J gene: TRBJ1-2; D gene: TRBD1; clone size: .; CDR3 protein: CASSMTGDGYTF; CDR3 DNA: TGCGCCAGCAGCATGACAGGGGATGGCTACACCTTC
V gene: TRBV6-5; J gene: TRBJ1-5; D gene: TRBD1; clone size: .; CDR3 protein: CASSSPWGQGAGPQHF; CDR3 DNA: TGTGCCAGCAGTTCCCCCTGGGGGCAGGGGGCAGGGCCCCAGCATTTT
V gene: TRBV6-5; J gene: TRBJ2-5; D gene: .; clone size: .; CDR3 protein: CASSLDREGTQYF; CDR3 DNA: TGTGCCAGCAGTTTGGACAGGGAGGGGACCCAGTACTTC
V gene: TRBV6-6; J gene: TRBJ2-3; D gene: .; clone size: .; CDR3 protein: CASSNSGSSTDTQYF; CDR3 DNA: TGTGCCAGCAGTAATAGCGGAAGCAGCACAGATACGCAGTATTTT
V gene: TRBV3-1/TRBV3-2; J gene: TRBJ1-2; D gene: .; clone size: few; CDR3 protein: CASSPGVHGYTF; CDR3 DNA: TGTGCCAGCTCCCCGGGAGTCCATGGCTACACCTTC
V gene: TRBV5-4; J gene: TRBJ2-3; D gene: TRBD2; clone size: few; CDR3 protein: CASSLSSGLAGADTQYF; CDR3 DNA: TGTGCCAGCAGCTTGAGTTCAGGACTAGCGGGAGCAGATACGCAGTATTTT
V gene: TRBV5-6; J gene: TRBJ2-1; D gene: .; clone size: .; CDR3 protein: CASWLAEGGDELFF; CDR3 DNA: TGTGCCAGCTGGTTGGCCGAAGGGGGAGATGAGCTGTTCTTC
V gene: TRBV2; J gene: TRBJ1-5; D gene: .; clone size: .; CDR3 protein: CASRRGSNQPQHF; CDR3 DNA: TGTGCCAGCAGAAGGGGTAGCAATCAGCCCCAGCATTTT
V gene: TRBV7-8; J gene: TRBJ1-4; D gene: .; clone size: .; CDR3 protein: CASSRPGEKLFF; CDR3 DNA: TGTGCCAGCAGCCGACCGGGGGAAAAACTGTTTTTT
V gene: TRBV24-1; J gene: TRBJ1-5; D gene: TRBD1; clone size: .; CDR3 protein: CATSDLRTGMGQPQHF; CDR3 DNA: TGTGCCACCAGTGATCTCCGGACAGGGATGGGTCAGCCCCAGCATTTT
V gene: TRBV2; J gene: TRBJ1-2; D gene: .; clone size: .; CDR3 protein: CASSEGESFYGYTF; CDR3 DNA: TGTGCCAGCAGTGAAGGAGAGTCGTTCTATGGCTACACCTTC
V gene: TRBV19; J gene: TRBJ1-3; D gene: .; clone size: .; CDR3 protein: CASSIGGDRNTIYF; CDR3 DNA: TGTGCCAGTAGTATCGGAGGGGATAGAAACACCATATATTTT
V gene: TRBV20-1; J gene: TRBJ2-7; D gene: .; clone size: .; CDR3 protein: CSASLGLRSVGEQYF; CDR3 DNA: TGCAGTGCTAGTTTAGGACTCCGTTCCGTGGGCGAGCAGTACTTC
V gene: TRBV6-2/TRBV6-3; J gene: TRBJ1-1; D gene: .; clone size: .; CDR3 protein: CASSYSRETEAFF; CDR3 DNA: TGTGCCAGCAGTTACTCCAGGGAAACTGAAGCTTTCTTT
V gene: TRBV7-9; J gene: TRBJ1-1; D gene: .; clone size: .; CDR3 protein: CASSLQVDTEAFF; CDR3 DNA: TGTGCCAGCAGCTTACAGGTCGACACTGAAGCTTTCTTT
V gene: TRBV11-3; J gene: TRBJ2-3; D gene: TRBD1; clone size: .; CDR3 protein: CASSERQGAADTQYF; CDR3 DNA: TGTGCCAGCAGCGAACGACAGGGGGCTGCAGATACGCAGTATTTT
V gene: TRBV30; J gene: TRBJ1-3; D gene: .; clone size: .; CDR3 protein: CAFLGRPSGNTIYF; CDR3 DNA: TGTGCCTTCCTGGGCCGACCCTCTGGAAACACCATATATTTT
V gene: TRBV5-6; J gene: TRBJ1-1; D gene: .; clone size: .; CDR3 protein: CASSFDRRETEAFF; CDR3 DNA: TGTGCCAGCAGCTTTGACAGGCGGGAGACTGAAGCTTTCTTT
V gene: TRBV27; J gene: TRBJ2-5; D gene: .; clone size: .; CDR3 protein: CASSPRLLPETQYF; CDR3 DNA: TGTGCCAGCAGTCCACGACTTTTACCAGAGACCCAGTACTTC
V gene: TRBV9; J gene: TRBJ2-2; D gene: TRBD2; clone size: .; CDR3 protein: CASTPGLANTGELFF; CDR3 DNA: TGTGCCAGCACCCCAGGACTAGCCAACACCGGGGAGCTGTTTTTT
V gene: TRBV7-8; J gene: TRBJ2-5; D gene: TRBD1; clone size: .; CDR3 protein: CASSRGQMQETQYF; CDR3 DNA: TGTGCCAGCAGCCGGGGACAGATGCAAGAGACCCAGTACTTC
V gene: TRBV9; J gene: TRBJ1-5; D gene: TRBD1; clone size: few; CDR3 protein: CASSVDGRGQGQPQHF; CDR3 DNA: TGTGCCAGCAGCGTAGATGGCAGGGGGCAGGGGCAGCCCCAGCATTTT
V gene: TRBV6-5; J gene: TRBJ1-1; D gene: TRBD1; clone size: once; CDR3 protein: CASRRTGGTEAFF; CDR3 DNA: TGTGCCAGCAGACGGACAGGGGGGACTGAAGCTTTCTTT
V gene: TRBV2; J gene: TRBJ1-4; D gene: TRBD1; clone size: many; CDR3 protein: CASRDPGQEEKLFF; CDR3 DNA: TGTGCCAGCAGAGATCCGGGACAGGAGGAAAAACTGTTTTTT
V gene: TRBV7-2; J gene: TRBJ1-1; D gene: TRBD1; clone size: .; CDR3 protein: CASSLNRGDTEAFF; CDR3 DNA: TGTGCCAGCAGCCTCAACAGGGGTGACACTGAAGCTTTCTTT
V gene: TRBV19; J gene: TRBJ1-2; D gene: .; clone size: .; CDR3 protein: CASSSGDLGYTF; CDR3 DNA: TGTGCCAGTAGTTCAGGGGACCTAGGCTACACCTTC
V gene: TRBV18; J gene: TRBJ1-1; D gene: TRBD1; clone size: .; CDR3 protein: CASSAGTAEAFF; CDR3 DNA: TGTGCCAGCTCAGCGGGGACAGCTGAAGCTTTCTTT
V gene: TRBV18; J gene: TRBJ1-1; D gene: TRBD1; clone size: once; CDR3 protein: CASSTWDSMNTEAFF; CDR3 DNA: TGTGCCAGCTCAACGTGGGACAGTATGAACACTGAAGCTTTCTTT
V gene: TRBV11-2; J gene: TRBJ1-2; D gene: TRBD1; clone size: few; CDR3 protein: CASSLNRGYGYTF; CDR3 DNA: TGTGCCAGCAGCTTAAACAGGGGGTATGGCTACACCTTC
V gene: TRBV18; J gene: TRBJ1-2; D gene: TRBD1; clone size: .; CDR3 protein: CASSPTGVPSYGYTF; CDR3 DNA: TGTGCCAGCTCACCAACAGGGGTCCCCTCCTATGGCTACACCTTC
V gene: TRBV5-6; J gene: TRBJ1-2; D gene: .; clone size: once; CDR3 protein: CASSRTGNYGYTF; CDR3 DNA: TGTGCCAGCAGCCGTACAGGGAACTATGGCTACACCTTC
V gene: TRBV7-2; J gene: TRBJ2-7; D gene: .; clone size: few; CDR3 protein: CASSPKRINSYEQYF; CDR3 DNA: TGTGCCAGCAGCCCCAAGCGAATAAACTCCTACGAGCAGTACTTC
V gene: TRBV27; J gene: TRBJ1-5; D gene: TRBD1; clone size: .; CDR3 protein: CASRRQGSQPQHF; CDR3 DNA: TGTGCCAGCAGGCGACAGGGCAGTCAGCCCCAGCATTTT
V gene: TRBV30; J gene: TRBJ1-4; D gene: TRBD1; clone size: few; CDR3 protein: CALTGGGTRGEKLFF; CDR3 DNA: TGTGCCTTAACAGGGGGAGGAACACGCGGTGAAAAACTGTTTTTT